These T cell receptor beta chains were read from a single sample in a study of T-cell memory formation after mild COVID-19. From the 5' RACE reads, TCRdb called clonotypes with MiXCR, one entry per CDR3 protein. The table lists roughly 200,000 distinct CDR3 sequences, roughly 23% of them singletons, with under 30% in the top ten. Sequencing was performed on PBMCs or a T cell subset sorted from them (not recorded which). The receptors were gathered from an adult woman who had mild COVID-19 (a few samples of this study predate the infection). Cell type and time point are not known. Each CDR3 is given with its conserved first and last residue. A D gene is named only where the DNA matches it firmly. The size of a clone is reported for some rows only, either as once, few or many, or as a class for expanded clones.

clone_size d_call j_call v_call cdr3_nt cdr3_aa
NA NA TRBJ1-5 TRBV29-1 TGCAGCGTTGAAGACGAAGGCAATCAGCCCCAGCATTTT CSVEDEGNQPQHF
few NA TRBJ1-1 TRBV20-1 TGCAGTGCTGCAGGGTTGACTGAAGCTTTCTTT CSAAGLTEAFF
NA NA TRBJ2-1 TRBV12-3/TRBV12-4 TGTGCCAGCAGTTTAGCACTAGAGGGGGGGCCGGTCCCCCATGAGCAGTTCTTC CASSLALEGGPVPHEQFF
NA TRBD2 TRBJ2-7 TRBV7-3 TGTGCCAGCAGCTTAATAGGCGGGGGTGGTGAGCAGTACTTC CASSLIGGGGEQYF
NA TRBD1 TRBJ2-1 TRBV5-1 TGCGCCAGCAGCGAAGGGACAGGGAGCTCCTACAATGAGCAGTTCTTC CASSEGTGSSYNEQFF
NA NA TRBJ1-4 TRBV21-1 TGTGCCAGCATGGAGGCTGAAAAACTGTTTTTT CASMEAEKLFF
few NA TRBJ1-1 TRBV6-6 TGTGCCAGCAGTTACTCGATTAGGTACGGAAACACTGAAGCTTTCTTT CASSYSIRYGNTEAFF
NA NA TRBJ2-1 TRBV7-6 TGTGCCAGCAGCCGACTGGGGGACAATGAGCAGTTCTTC CASSRLGDNEQFF
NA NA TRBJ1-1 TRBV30 TGTGCCTGGAGTGTACTGGGGGGGGAGGCTTTCTTT CAWSVLGGEAFF
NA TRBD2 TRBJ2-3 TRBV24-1 TGTGCCACCAGTGATTCCCCGGGGAGCGGGAGCCCCGCAGATACGCAGTATTTT CATSDSPGSGSPADTQYF
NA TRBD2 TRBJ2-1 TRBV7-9 TGTGCCAGCAGTATGGGACTAGCTCTAAATGAGCAGTTCTTC CASSMGLALNEQFF
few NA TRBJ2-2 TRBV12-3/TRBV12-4 TGTGCCAGCAGTTTACGGCTGGGGGGCCCCGGGGAGCTGTTTTTT CASSLRLGGPGELFF
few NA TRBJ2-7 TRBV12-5 TGTGCTAGTGCCGAGGGTGTCTACGAGCAGTACTTC CASAEGVYEQYF
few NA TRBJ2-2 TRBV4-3 TGCGCCAGCAGCCAAGATAAAATAGGTGACACCGGGGAGCTGTTTTTT CASSQDKIGDTGELFF
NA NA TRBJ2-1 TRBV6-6 TGTGCCAGCAGTTACCCGGCTGAGAGCGATGAGCAGTTCTTC CASSYPAESDEQFF
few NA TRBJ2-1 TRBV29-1 TGCAGCGTTGAGGCAAGGGAGTCGTACAATGAGCAGTTCTTC CSVEARESYNEQFF
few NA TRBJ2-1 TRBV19 TGTGCCAGTAAACAAAGGGGGGAGCAGTTCTTC CASKQRGEQFF
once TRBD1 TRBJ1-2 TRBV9 TGTGCCAGCAGCGGAGGACAGGGAATGGGTGGCTACACCTTC CASSGGQGMGGYTF
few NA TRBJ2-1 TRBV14 TGTGCCAGCAGCCCCTTGGGATACAATGAGCAGTTCTTC CASSPLGYNEQFF
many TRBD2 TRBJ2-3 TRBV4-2 TGTGCCAGCAGCCAAGAAGGAGCTAGCGGGGGAGATACGCAGTATTTT CASSQEGASGGDTQYF